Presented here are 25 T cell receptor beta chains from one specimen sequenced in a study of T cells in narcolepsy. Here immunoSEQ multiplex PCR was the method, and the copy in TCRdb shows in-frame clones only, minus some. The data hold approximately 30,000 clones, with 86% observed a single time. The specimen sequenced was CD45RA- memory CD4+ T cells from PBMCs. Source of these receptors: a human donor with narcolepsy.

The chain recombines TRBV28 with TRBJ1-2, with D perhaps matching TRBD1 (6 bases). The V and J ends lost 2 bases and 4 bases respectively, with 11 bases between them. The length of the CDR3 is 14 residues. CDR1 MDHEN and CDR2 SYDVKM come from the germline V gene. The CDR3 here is CASSLDGQSYGYTF. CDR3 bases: TGTGCCAGCAGTTTAGACGGACAGAGCTATGGCTACACCTTC.

CDR3 protein: CASSQTGGGFDEQYF. In DNA form, the CDR3 reads TGTGCCAGCAGCCAAACAGGCGGGGGGTTCGACGAGCAGTACTTC. The V gene is TRBV7-8, the J gene TRBJ2-7; 8 nucleotides match TRBD2. CDR1 and CDR2 (germline): SGHVS, FQNEAQ. Trimming took 5 bases from V and 5 from J; bases not matched to a gene: 11. This CDR3 comprises 15 residues.

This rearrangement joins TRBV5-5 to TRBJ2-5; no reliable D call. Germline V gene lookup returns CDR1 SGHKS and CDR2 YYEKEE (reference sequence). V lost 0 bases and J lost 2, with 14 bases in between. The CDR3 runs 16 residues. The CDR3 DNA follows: TGTGCCAGCAGCTTGGTTCTGCCGGATTTTCAAGAGACCCAGTACTTC. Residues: CASSLVLPDFQETQYF.

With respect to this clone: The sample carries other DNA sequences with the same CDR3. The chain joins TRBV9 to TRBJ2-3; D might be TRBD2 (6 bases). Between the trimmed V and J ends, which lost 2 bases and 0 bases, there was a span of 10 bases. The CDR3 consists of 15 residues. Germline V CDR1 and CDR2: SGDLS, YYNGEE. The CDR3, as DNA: TGTGCCAGCAGCGTGTCGGGGACTAGCACAGATACGCAGTATTTT. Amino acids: CASSVSGTSTDTQYF.

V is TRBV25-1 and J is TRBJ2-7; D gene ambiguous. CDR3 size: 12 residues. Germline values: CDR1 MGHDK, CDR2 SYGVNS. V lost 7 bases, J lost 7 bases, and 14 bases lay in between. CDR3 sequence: CASNSAGGEQYF. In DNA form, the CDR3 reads TGTGCCAGCAATTCGGCCGGTGGAGAGCAGTACTTC.

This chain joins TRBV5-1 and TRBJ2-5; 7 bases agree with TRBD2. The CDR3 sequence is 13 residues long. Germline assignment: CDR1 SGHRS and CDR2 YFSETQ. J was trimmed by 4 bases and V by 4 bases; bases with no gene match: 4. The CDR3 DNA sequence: TGCGCCAGCAGCCCCGGGGGGAGAGAGACCCAGTACTTC. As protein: CASSPGGRETQYF.

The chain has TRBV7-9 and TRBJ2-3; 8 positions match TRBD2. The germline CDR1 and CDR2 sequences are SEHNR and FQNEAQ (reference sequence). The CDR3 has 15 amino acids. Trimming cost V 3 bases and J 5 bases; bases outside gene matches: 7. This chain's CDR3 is CASSFGGAGIDTQYF. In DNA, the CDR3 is TGTGCCAGCAGCTTCGGGGGGGCTGGGATAGATACGCAGTATTTT.

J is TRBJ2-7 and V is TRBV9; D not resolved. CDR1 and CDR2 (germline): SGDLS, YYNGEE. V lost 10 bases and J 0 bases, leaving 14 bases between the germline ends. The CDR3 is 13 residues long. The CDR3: CAQTTENSYEQYF. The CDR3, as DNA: TGTGCCCAGACGACGGAAAACTCCTACGAGCAGTACTTC.

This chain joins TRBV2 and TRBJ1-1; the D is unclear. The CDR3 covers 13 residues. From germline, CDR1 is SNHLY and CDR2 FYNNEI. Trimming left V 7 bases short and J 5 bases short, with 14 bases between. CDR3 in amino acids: CASTSAPRTEAFF. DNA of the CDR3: TGTGCCAGCACTTCGGCCCCGCGGACTGAAGCTTTCTTT.

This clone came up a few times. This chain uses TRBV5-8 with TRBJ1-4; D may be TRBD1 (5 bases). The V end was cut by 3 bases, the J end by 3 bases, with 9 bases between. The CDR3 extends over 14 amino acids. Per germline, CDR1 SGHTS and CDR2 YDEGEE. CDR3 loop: CASSSQGANEKLFF. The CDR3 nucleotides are TGTGCCAGCAGCTCTCAGGGAGCTAATGAAAAACTGTTTTTT.

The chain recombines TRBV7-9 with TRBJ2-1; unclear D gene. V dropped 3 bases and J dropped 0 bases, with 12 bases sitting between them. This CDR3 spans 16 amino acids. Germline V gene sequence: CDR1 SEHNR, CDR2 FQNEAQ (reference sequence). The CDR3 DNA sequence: TGTGCCAGCAGCTTGTCTGGCAGGAGCTCCTACAATGAGCAGTTCTTC. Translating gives CASSLSGRSSYNEQFF.

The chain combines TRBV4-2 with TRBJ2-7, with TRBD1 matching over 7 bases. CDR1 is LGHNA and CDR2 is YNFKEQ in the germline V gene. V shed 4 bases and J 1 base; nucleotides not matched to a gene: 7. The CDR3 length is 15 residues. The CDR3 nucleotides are TGTGCCAGCAGCCCCCTGACAGGGCGATCCTACGAGCAGTACTTC. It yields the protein CASSPLTGRSYEQYF.

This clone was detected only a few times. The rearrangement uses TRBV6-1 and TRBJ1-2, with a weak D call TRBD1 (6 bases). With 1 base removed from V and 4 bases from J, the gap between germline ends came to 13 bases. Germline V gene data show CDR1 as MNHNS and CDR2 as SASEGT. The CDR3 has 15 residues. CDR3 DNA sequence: TGTGCCAGCAGTGAAGTGGGAGGGGGACGCTATGGCTACACCTTC. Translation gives CASSEVGGGRYGYTF.

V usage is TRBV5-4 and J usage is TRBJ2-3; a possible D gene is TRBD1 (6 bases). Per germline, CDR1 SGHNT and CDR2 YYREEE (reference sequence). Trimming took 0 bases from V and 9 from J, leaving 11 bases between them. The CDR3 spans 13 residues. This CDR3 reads CASSLAGVGTQYF. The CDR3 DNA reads TGTGCCAGCAGCTTGGCAGGGGTTGGGACGCAGTATTTT.

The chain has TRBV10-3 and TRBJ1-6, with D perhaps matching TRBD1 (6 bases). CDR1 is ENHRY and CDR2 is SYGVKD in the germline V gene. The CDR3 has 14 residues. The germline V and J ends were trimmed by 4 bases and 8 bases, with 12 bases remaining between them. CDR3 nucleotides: TGTGCCATCAGTGGGTCAGGGGATTATTCACCCCTCCACTTT. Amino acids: CAISGSGDYSPLHF.

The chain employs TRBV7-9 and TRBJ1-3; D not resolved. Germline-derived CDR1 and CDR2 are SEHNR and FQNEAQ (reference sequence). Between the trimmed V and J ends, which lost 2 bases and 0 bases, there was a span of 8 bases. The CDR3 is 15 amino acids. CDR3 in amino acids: CASSLRTASGNTIYF. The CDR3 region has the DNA TGTGCCAGCAGCTTAAGGACGGCCTCTGGAAACACCATATATTTT. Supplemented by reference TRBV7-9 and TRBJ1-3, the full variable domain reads DTGVSQNPRHKITKRGQNVTFRCDPISEHNRLYWYRQTLGQGPEFLTYFQNEAQLEKSRLLSDRFSAERPKGSFSTLEIQRTEQGDSAMYLCASSLRTASGNTIYFGEGSWLTVV.

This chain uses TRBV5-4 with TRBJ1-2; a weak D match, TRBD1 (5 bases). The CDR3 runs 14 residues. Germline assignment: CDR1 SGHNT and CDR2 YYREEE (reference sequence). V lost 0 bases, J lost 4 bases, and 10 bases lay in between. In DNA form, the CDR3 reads TGTGCCAGCAGCTTGGCGGGGGGTTCCTATGGCTACACCTTC. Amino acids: CASSLAGGSYGYTF.

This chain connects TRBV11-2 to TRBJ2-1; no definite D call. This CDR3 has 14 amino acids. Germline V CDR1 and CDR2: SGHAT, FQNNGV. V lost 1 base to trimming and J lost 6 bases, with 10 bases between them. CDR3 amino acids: CASSLGLAGNEQFF. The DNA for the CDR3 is TGTGCCAGCAGCTTAGGACTGGCTGGCAATGAGCAGTTCTTC.

In DNA form, the CDR3 reads TGTGCCAGCAGCCTCGCGGCCGCGAACACCGGGGAGCTGTTTTTT. Translation: CASSLAAANTGELFF. V gene TRBV6-6 combines with J gene TRBJ2-2; no definite D call. This CDR3 comprises 15 residues. The V end was cut by 6 bases, the J end by 0 bases, with 11 bases between. Germline assignment: CDR1 MNHNY and CDR2 SVGAGI (reference sequence).

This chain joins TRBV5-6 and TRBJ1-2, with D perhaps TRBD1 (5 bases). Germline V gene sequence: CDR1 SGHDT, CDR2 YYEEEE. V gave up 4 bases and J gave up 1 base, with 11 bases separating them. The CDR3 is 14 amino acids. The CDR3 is CASSTGPGNYGYTF. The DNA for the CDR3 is TGTGCCAGCAGCACAGGTCCCGGTAACTATGGCTACACCTTC. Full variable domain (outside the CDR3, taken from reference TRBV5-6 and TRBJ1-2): DAGVTQSPTHLIKTRGQQVTLRCSPKSGHDTVSWYQQALGQGPQFIFQYYEEEERQRGNFPDRFSGHQFPNYSSELNVNALLLGDSALYLCASSTGPGNYGYTFGSGTRLTVV.

CDR3 bases: TGTGCCAGCAGCTTGGGGCCCAGACGGGAGAAAACAGATACGCAGTATTTT. Residues: CASSLGPRREKTDTQYF. The J gene is TRBJ2-3, the V gene TRBV5-4; a possible D gene is TRBD2 (6 bases). This CDR3 is 17 amino acids long. CDR1 is SGHNT and CDR2 is YYREEE in the germline V gene (reference sequence). Trimming stripped 0 bases from V and 3 bases from J, with 17 bases between.

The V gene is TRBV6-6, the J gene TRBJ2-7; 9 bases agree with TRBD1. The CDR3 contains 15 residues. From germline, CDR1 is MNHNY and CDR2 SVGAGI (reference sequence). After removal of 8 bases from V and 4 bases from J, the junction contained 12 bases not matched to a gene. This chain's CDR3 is CASGRNTGGIYEQYF. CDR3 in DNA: TGTGCCAGCGGCCGAAACACAGGGGGCATATACGAGCAGTACTTC.

CDR3 loop: CASSSKGPWSPLHF. DNA of the CDR3: TGTGCCAGCTCCTCAAAGGGCCCTTGGTCACCCCTCCACTTT. The chain recombines TRBV9 with TRBJ1-6; no definite D call. Trimming removed 7 bases from V and 10 bases from J, with 18 bases in between. This CDR3 contains 14 residues. In germline, CDR1 is SGDLS, CDR2 YYNGEE.

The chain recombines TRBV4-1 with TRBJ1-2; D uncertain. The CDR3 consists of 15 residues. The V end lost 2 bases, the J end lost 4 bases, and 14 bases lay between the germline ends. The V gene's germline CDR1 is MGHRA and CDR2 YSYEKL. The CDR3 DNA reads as TGCGCCAGCAGCCAACAGTGGGTTTTCGGCTATGGCTACACCTTC. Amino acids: CASSQQWVFGYGYTF.

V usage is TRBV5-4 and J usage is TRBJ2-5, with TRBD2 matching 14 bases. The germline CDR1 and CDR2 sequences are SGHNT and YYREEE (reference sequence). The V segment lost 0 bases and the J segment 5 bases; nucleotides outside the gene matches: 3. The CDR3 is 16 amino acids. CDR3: CASSLGLAGGRETQYF. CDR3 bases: TGTGCCAGCAGCTTGGGACTAGCGGGGGGGCGCGAGACCCAGTACTTC.